This TCR beta chain comes out of a study of blood T cell repertoires in COVID-19. Donors in Cohort 3 counted as recovered after two negative PCRs, clearance, or symptom resolution. The CDR3 is 15 amino acids. Germline V lookup: CDR1 MDHEN, CDR2 SYDVKM. The ends were cut back, 5 bases at V and 6 bases at J, with 19 bases in the middle. The repertoire was sequenced with immunoSEQ multiplex PCR; TCRdb's copy has only in-frame clones and lacks some. This sample has more than 110,000 clones, with 78% found just once. The TCR originated in a woman in her forties or fifties who had recovered from COVID-19. The rearrangement joins TRBV28 to TRBJ1-1, with a possible D match to TRBD1 (5 bases). The sample taken for sequencing was PBMCs or T cells enriched from blood (not recorded which). CDR3 sequence: CASSPGTLGRAEAFF. CDR3 coding DNA: TGTGCCAGCAGTCCCGGGACTCTCGGGAGAGCTGAAGCTTTCTTT.